The clone carrying this TCR beta chain was detected only once. These data are taken from a study of T-cell memory formation after mild COVID-19. TCRdb passed the 5' RACE reads through MiXCR, listing each CDR3 protein once. Of 300,000 to 350,000 distinct CDR3 sequences in the sample, just under 20% are singletons; the top ten hold more than 20%. Sequenced input: PBMCs or a T cell subset sorted from them (not recorded which). This TCR came from a man aged 18-30 years who had mild COVID-19 (a few samples of this study predate the infection). Cell type and time point are not known.

The CDR3 here is CASSKWGLSSYNEQFF. The DNA of the CDR3 is TGTGCCAGCAGCAAATGGGGACTTAGCTCCTACAATGAGCAGTTCTTC. This chain connects TRBV21-1 to TRBJ2-1; TRBD2, the table's D call, was not compared with the DNA. TRBV21-1 is shown as a pseudogene. This CDR3 has 16 amino acids.